This T cell receptor (beta chain) is drawn from a study of blood T cell repertoires in COVID-19. Only in-frame clones appear in the TCRdb table, and some are missing; sequencing was by immunoSEQ multiplex PCR. Of about 120,000 clones listed, 79% are singletons. The source of this sequence is an elderly woman with acute or convalescent COVID-19. The sequenced material came from peripheral blood.

The CDR3 here is CASSSRDRRKYF. CDR3 in DNA: TGTGCCAGCAGTTCCCGGGACAGGCGGAAGTACTTC. The chain carries TRBV6-2 or TRBV6-3 and TRBJ2-5; TRBD1 matches at 8 bases. The trim removed 4 bases at V and 12 bases at J, leaving 7 bases unmatched. Germline V gives CDR1 MNHEY, CDR2 SVGEGT. There are 12 residues in the CDR3.